This T cell receptor (beta chain) came from a study of T cells in narcolepsy. The study, taken as a whole, reports: Comparing one patient's CSF and blood CD4+ clonotypes highlighted HCRT- and TRIB2-specific autoreactive clonotypes.

A word on this clone: Its target is not known.

Clones were read by immunoSEQ multiplex PCR, and TCRdb kept only the in-frame ones, dropping some. The data contain 25,000 to 35,000 clones, roughly 90% of them singletons. This CDR3 is 15 amino acids long. Germline CDR1 reads MNHEY; CDR2 reads SMNVEV (reference sequence). V was trimmed by 3 bases and J by 3 bases, leaving 11 bases between them. The source is a human donor with narcolepsy. The specimen was CD45RA- memory CD4+ T cells from PBMCs. The chain carries TRBV27 and TRBJ2-2; no definite D call. The CDR3 sequence: CASSFRSTDTGELFF. CDR3 DNA sequence: TGTGCCAGCAGTTTTCGTAGTACCGACACCGGGGAGCTGTTTTTT.